A selection of T cell receptor beta chains follows, all from one sample in a study of T cells in localized non-small cell lung cancer. Generated by immunoSEQ multiplex PCR, the TCRdb table keeps only in-frame clones and is missing some. The sample includes roughly 2,000 clones, approximately 24% of them seen just once. The material was normal lung tissue next to the tumor, obtained before any cancer treatment. The receptors shown here come from a male donor at least 60 years old with stage I lung adenocarcinoma. CDR3s include the opening cysteine and the closing phenylalanine or tryptophan. The D gene is left open where the match is weak. Expanded clones get a size class; other rows say once, few or many, or leave the size out.

j_gene | d_gene | abundance | v_gene | CDR3nt | CDR3aa
TRBJ1-5 | - | medium-sized | TRBV6-8 | TGTGCCAGCAGTCCTTCTTTGACAAAGCCCAATCAGCCCCAGCATTTT | CASSPSLTKPNQPQHF
TRBJ2-3 | - | - | TRBV19 | TGTGCCAGTAGTATTCGAGGGCGGGATACGCAGTATTTT | CASSIRGRDTQYF
TRBJ2-3 | - | - | TRBV7-6 | TGTGCCAGCAGCTTTAGCCCGACCACCGGCATTTTAGACCAGTATTTT | CASSFSPTTGILDQYF
TRBJ1-3 | TRBD1 | few | TRBV7-6 | TGTGCCAGCAGACCTACAGGGGGGGGATCTGGAAACACCATATATTTT | CASRPTGGGSGNTIYF
TRBJ1-1 | - | large | TRBV29-1 | TGCAGCGGCCGGGCCCCGGGAGGGAACACTGAAGCTTTCTTT | CSGRAPGGNTEAFF
TRBJ1-5 | - | few | TRBV19 | TGTGCCAGTAGTGCAATCCAGGGGAGCAATCAGCCCCAGCATTTT | CASSAIQGSNQPQHF
TRBJ1-5 | - | medium-sized | TRBV11-3 | TGTGCCAGCAGCTCCCGGACCGTCAATCAGCCCCAGCATTTT | CASSSRTVNQPQHF
TRBJ2-7 | TRBD2 | few | TRBV6-8 | TGTGCCAGCAGACCAGCGGGAGGGCCTCGGGAGCAGTACTTC | CASRPAGGPREQYF
TRBJ1-5 | - | few | TRBV19 | TGTGCCAGTAGTATAGATCTCGACAGTTTGAGCAATCAGCCCCAGCATTTT | CASSIDLDSLSNQPQHF
TRBJ2-3 | TRBD2 | - | TRBV25-1 | TGTGCCAGCAGTGCTACTAGCGGGGGTACAGATACGCAGTATTTT | CASSATSGGTDTQYF
TRBJ2-5 | - | medium-sized | TRBV15 | TGTGCCACCAGCAGAGAGAGGGCCGCGTCTGAGACCCAGTACTTC | CATSRERAASETQYF
TRBJ1-5 | - | medium-sized | TRBV19 | TGTGCCAGTAAGGGACGTCAGAGCAATCAGCCCCAGCATTTT | CASKGRQSNQPQHF
TRBJ2-1 | TRBD1 | few | TRBV28 | TGTGCCAGCAGCCAAACTGTGACAGGGAATGATGAGCAGTTCTTC | CASSQTVTGNDEQFF
TRBJ2-5 | - | medium-sized | TRBV15 | TGTGCCACCAGCGGGAGTAACGTGGGGGTCCAAGAGACCCAGTACTTC | CATSGSNVGVQETQYF
TRBJ1-5 | TRBD1 | - | TRBV28 | TGTGCCAGCAGTGCTACAGGGGCCCGGCCCCAGCATTTT | CASSATGARPQHF
TRBJ1-2 | - | few | TRBV9 | TGTGCCAGCAGCGTAATGACAGAGGCCAACTATGGCTACACCTTC | CASSVMTEANYGYTF
TRBJ2-7 | - | many | TRBV1 | TGCGCCAGCAGCCAAGGGACAGGGGGCGCCGAGCAGTACTTC | CASSQGTGGAEQYF
TRBJ2-7 | TRBD1 | large | TRBV6-8 | TGTGCCAGCACGCGGCTCGACAGGGTCGGGATATCCTACGAGCAGTACTTC | CASTRLDRVGISYEQYF
TRBJ2-7 | - | - | TRBV6-8 | TGTGCCAGCAGTTACGAGGGATACGAGCAGTACTTC | CASSYEGYEQYF
TRBJ1-2 | - | - | TRBV29-1 | TGCAGCGTTGATGGGAAGGGATTTTCCCCCAGGGAGGGCTACACCTTC | CSVDGKGFSPREGYTF
TRBJ1-1 | - | - | TRBV4-1 | TGCGCCAGCAGCCAAGATTTTGGGAAGGTCACTGAAGCTTTCTTT | CASSQDFGKVTEAFF
TRBJ2-2 | - | few | TRBV19 | TGTGCCAGTAGTCACACTAATTCTCCCGGGGAGCTGTTTTTT | CASSHTNSPGELFF
TRBJ2-3 | TRBD1 | medium-sized | TRBV11-3 | TGTGCCAGCAGGGTACAGGGGATTGAGGGAGATACGCAGTATTTT | CASRVQGIEGDTQYF
TRBJ1-1 | - | few | TRBV4-1 | TGCGCCAGCAGCCGAGTATCCGCCGGGACGGGGAACACTGAAGCTTTCTTT | CASSRVSAGTGNTEAFF
TRBJ1-5 | TRBD1 | - | TRBV18 | TGTGCCAGCTCACCACCGGGACAGTCGAGCAATCAGCCCCAGCATTTT | CASSPPGQSSNQPQHF
TRBJ2-3 | - | few | TRBV9 | TGTGCCAGCAGCGCTCGGGTGAAAGATACGCAGTATTTT | CASSARVKDTQYF
TRBJ2-1 | TRBD2 | medium-sized | TRBV11-3 | TGTGCCAGCAGGCCTGTAGCGGGACCCAACAATGAGCAGTTCTTC | CASRPVAGPNNEQFF
TRBJ2-5 | TRBD2 | large | TRBV11-3 | TGTGCCAGCAGCTCGCAAGGGACTAGCGGGAGTGCAGAGACCCAGTACTTC | CASSSQGTSGSAETQYF
TRBJ2-3 | - | - | TRBV7-6 | TGTGCCAGCAGCTTAGGGACAGGCACAGATACGCAGTATTTT | CASSLGTGTDTQYF
TRBJ2-7 | TRBD2 | - | TRBV6-8 | TGTGCCAGCAGTAAACCGGGGGGAACCTACGAGCAGTACTTC | CASSKPGGTYEQYF
TRBJ1-3 | TRBD1 | large | TRBV11-3 | TGTGCCAGCAGCTTAGTGGGGACAGGGGGAAACACCATATATTTT | CASSLVGTGGNTIYF
TRBJ2-1 | TRBD2 | - | TRBV9 | TGTGCCAGCAGTTTCGCGGCCCCGGGACTACACAATGAGCAGTTCTTC | CASSFAAPGLHNEQFF
TRBJ2-3 | - | few | TRBV16 | TGTGCCAGCAGCCAATCAACGGCGGGGGATACGCAGTATTTT | CASSQSTAGDTQYF
TRBJ1-1 | - | medium-sized | TRBV11-3 | TGTGCCAGCATCCGGGACATCTCGAACACTGAAGCTTTCTTT | CASIRDISNTEAFF
TRBJ2-1 | - | - | TRBV14 | TGTGCCAGCAGCCAGTGGGGTCTAGCGTTCTTC | CASSQWGLAFF
TRBJ1-5 | - | - | TRBV4-1 | TGCGCCAGCAGCCTAGAAGGGGGAACTCAGCCCCAGCATTTT | CASSLEGGTQPQHF
TRBJ2-7 | - | few | TRBV6-7 | TGTGCCAGCAGACACGACTACGAGCAGTACTTC | CASRHDYEQYF
TRBJ2-2 | TRBD1 | medium-sized | TRBV9 | TGTGCCAGCAGTCCACAGGGGGCCGGGGAGCTGTTTTTT | CASSPQGAGELFF
TRBJ2-1 | TRBD2 | - | TRBV6-9 | TGTGCCAGCAGTTACGTGAGCGGGAGGAGCTCCTACAATGAGCAGTTCTTC | CASSYVSGRSSYNEQFF
TRBJ1-4 | - | medium-sized | TRBV6-8 | TGTGCCAGCAGTTTCGTGGCAACTAATGAAAAACTGTTTTTT | CASSFVATNEKLFF
TRBJ2-3 | TRBD2 | - | TRBV30 | TGTGCCTGGACCCCGGGTAGCGGGGAAACAGATACGCAGTATTTT | CAWTPGSGETDTQYF
TRBJ2-5 | - | many | TRBV11-3 | TGTGCCAGCAGCTTAAATTTAGCTTGGCGCGGGGGCCAGGGAGAGACCCAGTACTTC | CASSLNLAWRGGQGETQYF
TRBJ2-7 | TRBD1 | medium-sized | TRBV11-3 | TGTGCCAGCAGCTCCCGACAGGGGCCGGGGGAGCAGTACTTC | CASSSRQGPGEQYF
TRBJ2-1 | TRBD1 | - | TRBV5-1 | TGCGCCAGCAGCCCCGGACAGGGGCAGAATGAGCAGTTCTTC | CASSPGQGQNEQFF